A selection of T cell receptor beta chains follows, all from one sample in a study of response to subunit inactivated influenza vaccine. A single record per CDR3 protein comes from TCRdb applying MiXCR to the RT-PCR reads. The table lists 290,000 or so distinct CDR3 sequences, roughly 22% of them singletons. Sample: PBMCs from blood, taken 21 months after vaccination. The source is a man aged 50-75 years who received an inactivated influenza vaccine. The CDR3 runs from the conserved cysteine through the conserved F or W. A D gene is named only where the DNA matches it firmly. Size is stated for part of the rows, as once, few or many counts, or as a class when the clone is expanded.

j_gene: TRBJ2-3
d_gene: .
abundance: few
v_gene: TRBV5-1
CDR3aa: CASSLDTPGTDTQYF
CDR3nt: TGCGCCAGCAGCTTGGACACCCCGGGCACAGATACGCAGTATTTT

j_gene: TRBJ2-1
d_gene: .
abundance: .
v_gene: TRBV10-1
CDR3aa: CASKLTPGKPYNEQFF
CDR3nt: TGCGCCAGCAAGCTCACGCCAGGAAAGCCCTACAATGAGCAGTTCTTC

j_gene: TRBJ1-1
d_gene: .
abundance: many
v_gene: TRBV27
CDR3aa: CASSLGRQTEAFF
CDR3nt: TGTGCCAGCAGTTTAGGACGGCAAACTGAAGCTTTCTTT

j_gene: TRBJ1-2
d_gene: .
abundance: few
v_gene: TRBV12-3/TRBV12-4
CDR3aa: CASSLLGSGYGYTF
CDR3nt: TGTGCCAGCAGTCTTCTAGGAAGCGGCTATGGCTACACCTTC

j_gene: TRBJ2-3
d_gene: .
abundance: .
v_gene: TRBV12-3/TRBV12-4
CDR3aa: CASSLTDTDTQYF
CDR3nt: TGTGCCAGCAGTTTAACAGATACAGATACGCAGTATTTT

j_gene: TRBJ1-4
d_gene: TRBD1
abundance: few
v_gene: TRBV4-1
CDR3aa: CASSQVPGGIELFF
CDR3nt: TGCGCCAGCAGCCAAGTGCCAGGGGGAATAGAACTGTTTTTT

j_gene: TRBJ2-3
d_gene: .
abundance: few
v_gene: TRBV11-2
CDR3aa: CASSFTTDTQYF
CDR3nt: TGTGCCAGCAGCTTTACCACAGATACGCAGTATTTT

j_gene: TRBJ2-4
d_gene: .
abundance: many
v_gene: TRBV6-1
CDR3aa: CASSQTGSGIQYF
CDR3nt: TGTGCCAGCAGTCAAACAGGGTCCGGCATTCAGTACTTC

j_gene: TRBJ1-4
d_gene: .
abundance: .
v_gene: TRBV11-2
CDR3aa: CASSSDLGEKLFF
CDR3nt: TGTGCCAGCAGCTCGGATCTGGGCGAAAAACTGTTTTTT

j_gene: TRBJ2-7
d_gene: .
abundance: .
v_gene: TRBV20-1
CDR3aa: CSARDLRPQAGEQYF
CDR3nt: TGCAGTGCTAGAGATCTCCGGCCACAGGCGGGGGAGCAGTACTTC

j_gene: TRBJ2-2
d_gene: TRBD2
abundance: .
v_gene: TRBV12-3/TRBV12-4
CDR3aa: CASSLPSQGLAGNTGELFF
CDR3nt: TGTGCCAGCAGTCTGCCCAGCCAGGGACTAGCGGGTAACACCGGGGAGCTGTTTTTT

j_gene: TRBJ1-1
d_gene: .
abundance: .
v_gene: TRBV7-9
CDR3aa: CASSLSRLNTEAFF
CDR3nt: TGTGCCAGCAGCTTATCCCGACTGAACACTGAAGCTTTCTTT

j_gene: TRBJ2-7
d_gene: TRBD1
abundance: few
v_gene: TRBV19
CDR3aa: CASSISSRGPNEQYF
CDR3nt: TGTGCCAGTAGTATCTCCAGCAGGGGGCCTAACGAGCAGTACTTC

j_gene: TRBJ1-1
d_gene: .
abundance: many
v_gene: TRBV10-3
CDR3aa: CAISEGQEVTEAFF
CDR3nt: TGTGCCATCAGTGAAGGCCAGGAAGTAACTGAAGCTTTCTTT

j_gene: TRBJ2-2
d_gene: .
abundance: few
v_gene: TRBV6-5
CDR3aa: CASSYYKARQGTNTGELFF
CDR3nt: TGTGCCAGCAGTTACTATAAGGCTCGTCAGGGCACGAACACCGGGGAGCTGTTTTTT

j_gene: TRBJ2-1
d_gene: TRBD2
abundance: .
v_gene: TRBV20-1
CDR3aa: CSAKRGSYNEQFF
CDR3nt: TGCAGTGCAAAGCGGGGCTCCTACAATGAGCAGTTCTTC

j_gene: TRBJ2-7
d_gene: TRBD1
abundance: .
v_gene: TRBV20-1
CDR3aa: CSAPRRDRGLSYEQYF
CDR3nt: TGCAGTGCTCCACGGAGGGACAGGGGTCTTTCCTACGAGCAGTACTTC

j_gene: TRBJ1-4
d_gene: TRBD1
abundance: .
v_gene: TRBV6-6
CDR3aa: CASSPDRGGKLFF
CDR3nt: TGTGCCAGCAGTCCAGACAGGGGCGGCAAACTGTTTTTT

j_gene: TRBJ1-1
d_gene: .
abundance: .
v_gene: TRBV10-2
CDR3aa: CASSESRTGSENTEAFF
CDR3nt: TGCGCCAGCAGTGAGTCCCGCACAGGGTCCGAGAACACTGAAGCTTTCTTT

j_gene: TRBJ2-1
d_gene: TRBD2
abundance: few
v_gene: TRBV24-1
CDR3aa: CATSDALEAGGGHNEQFF
CDR3nt: TGTGCCACCAGTGACGCCCTCGAGGCGGGGGGGGGCCACAATGAGCAGTTCTTC

j_gene: TRBJ2-5
d_gene: TRBD1
abundance: .
v_gene: TRBV5-6
CDR3aa: CASSLLAGGAYETQYF
CDR3nt: TGTGCCAGCAGCTTGTTGGCAGGGGGCGCATACGAGACCCAGTACTTC

j_gene: TRBJ2-5
d_gene: .
abundance: .
v_gene: TRBV7-9
CDR3aa: CASSLARSPTQYF
CDR3nt: TGTGCCAGCAGCTTAGCCAGGTCCCCGACCCAGTACTTC

j_gene: TRBJ1-3
d_gene: .
abundance: .
v_gene: TRBV10-3
CDR3aa: CAIQDKGNTIYF
CDR3nt: TGTGCCATCCAGGATAAAGGAAACACCATATATTTT

j_gene: TRBJ2-2
d_gene: .
abundance: few
v_gene: TRBV29-1
CDR3aa: CSVQQANTGELFF
CDR3nt: TGCAGCGTCCAACAGGCGAACACCGGGGAGCTGTTTTTT

j_gene: TRBJ1-1
d_gene: .
abundance: few
v_gene: TRBV6-2/TRBV6-3
CDR3aa: CASRGHGPVNTEAFF
CDR3nt: TGTGCCAGCAGGGGACATGGGCCCGTGAACACTGAAGCTTTCTTT

j_gene: TRBJ2-5
d_gene: .
abundance: .
v_gene: TRBV7-8
CDR3aa: CASNPDSLYQETQYF
CDR3nt: TGTGCCAGCAACCCGGACAGCTTGTACCAAGAGACCCAGTACTTC

j_gene: TRBJ1-1
d_gene: .
abundance: .
v_gene: TRBV5-5
CDR3aa: CASSLPRVTEAFF
CDR3nt: TGTGCCAGCAGCTTGCCCAGGGTCACTGAAGCTTTCTTT

j_gene: TRBJ1-1
d_gene: .
abundance: few
v_gene: TRBV7-2
CDR3aa: CASSLAVGGTEYTEAFF
CDR3nt: TGTGCCAGCAGCTTAGCGGTAGGGGGGACGGAATACACTGAAGCTTTCTTT

j_gene: TRBJ2-5
d_gene: .
abundance: few
v_gene: TRBV20-1
CDR3aa: CSARVGERETQYF
CDR3nt: TGCAGTGCTAGAGTGGGAGAAAGAGAGACCCAGTACTTC

j_gene: TRBJ1-4
d_gene: .
abundance: .
v_gene: TRBV29-1
CDR3aa: CSVDGGGEKLFF
CDR3nt: TGCAGCGTTGATGGAGGGGGGGAAAAACTGTTTTTT

j_gene: TRBJ1-5
d_gene: .
abundance: many
v_gene: TRBV6-5
CDR3aa: CASSYRGNQPQHF
CDR3nt: TGTGCCAGCAGTTACAGGGGCAATCAGCCCCAGCATTTT

j_gene: TRBJ1-3
d_gene: TRBD1
abundance: .
v_gene: TRBV9
CDR3aa: CASSARDSPKNSGNTIYF
CDR3nt: TGTGCCAGCAGCGCCCGGGACAGCCCAAAGAACTCTGGAAACACCATATATTTT

j_gene: TRBJ1-4
d_gene: TRBD1
abundance: few
v_gene: TRBV15
CDR3aa: CATSKQGAGVSLFF
CDR3nt: TGTGCCACTAGCAAGCAGGGGGCAGGAGTCTCACTGTTTTTT

j_gene: TRBJ2-2
d_gene: .
abundance: many
v_gene: TRBV20-1
CDR3aa: CSAIHRNTGELFF
CDR3nt: TGCAGTGCTATACACCGGAACACCGGGGAGCTGTTTTTT

j_gene: TRBJ2-2
d_gene: TRBD2
abundance: .
v_gene: TRBV2
CDR3aa: CASSCYSGSRTGELFF
CDR3nt: TGTGCCAGCAGTTGTTATAGCGGGAGCAGGACCGGGGAGCTGTTTTTT

j_gene: TRBJ2-1
d_gene: TRBD2
abundance: .
v_gene: TRBV3-1
CDR3aa: CASSLSGAANEQFF
CDR3nt: TGTGCCAGCAGCCTTAGCGGGGCCGCCAATGAGCAGTTCTTC

j_gene: TRBJ2-1
d_gene: .
abundance: .
v_gene: TRBV19
CDR3aa: CASSEANEQFF
CDR3nt: TGTGCCAGTAGTGAGGCGAATGAGCAGTTCTTC

j_gene: TRBJ2-7
d_gene: TRBD1
abundance: .
v_gene: TRBV12-3/TRBV12-4
CDR3aa: CASSFEGQGVYEQYF
CDR3nt: TGTGCCAGCAGTTTCGAAGGACAGGGAGTCTACGAGCAGTACTTC

j_gene: TRBJ2-4
d_gene: TRBD1
abundance: few
v_gene: TRBV6-1
CDR3aa: CASSRARQGFSKNIQYF
CDR3nt: TGTGCCAGCAGTCGCGCGAGACAGGGATTCTCCAAAAACATTCAGTACTTC

j_gene: TRBJ1-1
d_gene: .
abundance: .
v_gene: TRBV18
CDR3aa: CASSRVGSVEAFF
CDR3nt: TGTGCCAGCTCACGAGTTGGTTCGGTTGAAGCTTTCTTT

j_gene: TRBJ1-4
d_gene: TRBD1
abundance: .
v_gene: TRBV20-1
CDR3aa: CSARKQGAFEKLFF
CDR3nt: TGCAGTGCTAGAAAACAGGGGGCGTTTGAAAAACTGTTTTTT

j_gene: TRBJ1-5
d_gene: .
abundance: once
v_gene: TRBV28
CDR3aa: CASSLWGSRDPNQPQHF
CDR3nt: TGTGCCAGCAGTTTATGGGGATCCAGGGACCCCAATCAGCCCCAGCATTTT

j_gene: TRBJ2-2
d_gene: .
abundance: few
v_gene: TRBV12-3/TRBV12-4
CDR3aa: CASSSSAFNTGELFF
CDR3nt: TGTGCCAGCAGTTCTAGCGCCTTCAACACCGGGGAGCTGTTTTTT

j_gene: TRBJ2-2
d_gene: TRBD1
abundance: few
v_gene: TRBV20-1
CDR3aa: CSARQGRDGELFF
CDR3nt: TGCAGTGCTCGACAGGGGCGGGACGGGGAGCTGTTTTTT

j_gene: TRBJ2-1
d_gene: TRBD2
abundance: .
v_gene: TRBV6-5
CDR3aa: CASSYIPSGGSHEQFF
CDR3nt: TGTGCCAGCAGTTACATCCCTAGCGGGGGTTCCCATGAGCAGTTCTTC

j_gene: TRBJ2-7
d_gene: TRBD2
abundance: .
v_gene: TRBV6-5
CDR3aa: CASSYSGGILSYEQYF
CDR3nt: TGTGCCAGCAGTTACTCGGGAGGGATCCTCTCCTACGAGCAGTACTTC

j_gene: TRBJ2-3
d_gene: TRBD2
abundance: few
v_gene: TRBV29-1
CDR3aa: CSVVTSGRSSSQYF
CDR3nt: TGCAGCGTTGTAACTAGCGGGAGAAGTTCGTCGCAGTATTTT

j_gene: TRBJ2-1
d_gene: TRBD1
abundance: few
v_gene: TRBV7-2
CDR3aa: CASSLPWTGYNEQFF
CDR3nt: TGTGCCAGCAGCTTACCCTGGACAGGATACAATGAGCAGTTCTTC